The present T cell receptor beta chain was sequenced within a study of beta chain features in type 1 diabetes. Overall study results and limits: Since sequencing was performed on cDNA, cells with high TCR expression could be over-represented. Within the patient group, naive, central memory and Treg TCRB repertoires appeared more similar to each other than within healthy donors. Moderate yet significant TCRB CDR3 shortening was seen in Type 1 diabetes patients in all four CD4+ subsets.

The authors sorted CD4+ naive, central memory, regulatory and stem cell-like memory cells via CD45RO/CCR7/CD25/CD127/CD95/CD27. Post-sort purity exceeded 98% for all sorted populations. The investigators reverse transcribed all of the isolated RNA, so they sequenced expressed TCRB transcripts. Here immunoSEQ multiplex PCR was the method, and the copy in TCRdb shows in-frame clones only, minus some. The table records about 340,000 clones, approximately 15% of them present only once. The J segment lost 1 base and the V segment lost 2 bases, leaving 4 bases of the junction unmatched. The CDR3 has 17 amino acids. The germline gives CDR1 GTSNPN, CDR2 SVGIG (reference sequence). This clone was seen only a few times. Antigen unknown.

The chain employs TRBV30 and TRBJ2-3; 15 bases are a match to TRBD2. The receptor comes from a woman between 18 and 30 years old with type 1 diabetes. The source material was naive CD4+ T cells from blood. Here the CDR3 reads CAWSPGLAGGGTDTQYF. The CDR3 region has the DNA TGTGCCTGGAGTCCGGGACTAGCGGGAGGAGGCACAGATACGCAGTATTTT.